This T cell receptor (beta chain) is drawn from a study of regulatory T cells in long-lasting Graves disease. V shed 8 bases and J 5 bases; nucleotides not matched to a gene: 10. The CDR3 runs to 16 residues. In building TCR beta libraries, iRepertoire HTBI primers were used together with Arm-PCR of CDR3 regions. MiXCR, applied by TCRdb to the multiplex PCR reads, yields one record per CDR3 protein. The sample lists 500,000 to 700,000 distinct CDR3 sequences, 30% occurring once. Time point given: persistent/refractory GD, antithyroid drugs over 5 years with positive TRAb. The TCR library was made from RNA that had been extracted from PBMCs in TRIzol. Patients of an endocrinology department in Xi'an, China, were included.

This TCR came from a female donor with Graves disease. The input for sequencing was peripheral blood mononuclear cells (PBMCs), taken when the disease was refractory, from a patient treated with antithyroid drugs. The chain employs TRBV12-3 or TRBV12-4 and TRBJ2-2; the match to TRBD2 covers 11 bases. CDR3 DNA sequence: TGTGCCAGCTTCCTGGGGCTAGCGGGAGGAACCGGGGAGCTGTTTTTT. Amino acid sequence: CASFLGLAGGTGELFF.